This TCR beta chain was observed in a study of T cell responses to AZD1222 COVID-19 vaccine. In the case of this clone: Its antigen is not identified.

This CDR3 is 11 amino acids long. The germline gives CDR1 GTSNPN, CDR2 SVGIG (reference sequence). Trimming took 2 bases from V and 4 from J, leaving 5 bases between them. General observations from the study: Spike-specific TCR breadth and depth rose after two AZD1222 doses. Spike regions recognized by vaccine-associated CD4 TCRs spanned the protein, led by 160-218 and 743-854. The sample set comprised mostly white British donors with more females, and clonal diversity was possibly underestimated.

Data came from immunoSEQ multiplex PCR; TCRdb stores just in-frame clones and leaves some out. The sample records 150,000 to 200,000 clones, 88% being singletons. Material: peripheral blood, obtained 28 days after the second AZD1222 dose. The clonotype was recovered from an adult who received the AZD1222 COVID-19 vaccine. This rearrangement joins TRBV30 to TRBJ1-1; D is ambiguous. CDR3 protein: CAWSRGTEAFF. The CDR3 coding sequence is TGTGCCTGGAGTCGGGGCACTGAAGCTTTCTTT.